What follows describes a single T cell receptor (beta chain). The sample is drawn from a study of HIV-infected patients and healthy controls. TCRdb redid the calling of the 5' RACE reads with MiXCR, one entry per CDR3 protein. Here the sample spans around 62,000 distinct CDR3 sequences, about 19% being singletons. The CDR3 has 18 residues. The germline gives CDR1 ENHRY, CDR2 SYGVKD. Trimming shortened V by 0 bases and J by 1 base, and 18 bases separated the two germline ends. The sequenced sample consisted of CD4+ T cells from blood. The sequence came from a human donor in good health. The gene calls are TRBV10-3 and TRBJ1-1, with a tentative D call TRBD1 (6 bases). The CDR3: CAISESGIRTAGNTEAFF. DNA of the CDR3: TGTGCCATCAGTGAGTCGGGTATCAGGACAGCGGGGAACACTGAAGCTTTCTTT.